This T cell receptor beta chain was sequenced during a study of cytomegalovirus exposure and HLA in healthy donors. PCR primers comprised 60 Vbeta and 13 Jbeta primers. Generated by immunoSEQ multiplex PCR, the TCRdb table keeps only in-frame clones and is missing some. The profile shows roughly 120,000 clones, around 69% of them singletons. J was trimmed by 4 bases and V by 5 bases; bases with no gene match: 3. Per germline, CDR1 SGHTA and CDR2 FQGTGA. This CDR3 is 14 amino acids long. Sequencing was performed on PBMCs. The chain uses TRBV7-3 and TRBJ2-5, with 11 bases that match TRBD1. The TCR originated in a woman aged 40 to 50 in good health and CMV-seropositive. The DNA for the CDR3 is TGTGCCAGCAGCCGCGGACAGGGGGCAGAGACCCAGTACTTC. Translated: CASSRGQGAETQYF.